A selection of T cell receptor beta chains follows, all from one sample in a study of CD8+ T cells in alopecia areata. Here immunoSEQ multiplex PCR was the method, and the copy in TCRdb shows in-frame clones only, minus some. The sample includes 140,000 or so clones, less than 75% of them seen just once. The sequencing input was CD8+ T cells sorted from blood. Every receptor here comes from a human donor in good health. Both conserved end residues are part of each CDR3. A D gene is named only where the DNA matches it firmly. Clone size is given for some rows only: seen once, a few or many times, or a class if the clone is expanded.

clone size: NA
D gene: NA
V gene: TRBV28
J gene: TRBJ2-7
CDR3 protein: CASSLLGSEQYF
CDR3 DNA: TGTGCCAGCAGTTTGCTGGGGTCCGAGCAGTACTTC

clone size: once
D gene: NA
V gene: TRBV7-6
J gene: TRBJ2-2
CDR3 protein: CASSSTGTGELFF
CDR3 DNA: TGTGCCAGCAGTTCCACTGGTACCGGGGAGCTGTTTTTT

clone size: NA
D gene: NA
V gene: TRBV5-6
J gene: TRBJ2-2
CDR3 protein: CASSLGETDTGELFF
CDR3 DNA: TGTGCCAGCAGCTTAGGGGAGACCGACACCGGGGAGCTGTTTTTT

clone size: few
D gene: TRBD1
V gene: TRBV30
J gene: TRBJ2-1
CDR3 protein: CAWKDRTYNEQFF
CDR3 DNA: TGTGCCTGGAAGGACAGGACATACAATGAGCAGTTCTTC

clone size: NA
D gene: NA
V gene: TRBV4-2
J gene: TRBJ2-1
CDR3 protein: CASSQVTQGNFNEQFF
CDR3 DNA: TGTGCCAGCAGCCAAGTCACACAGGGCAATTTCAATGAGCAGTTCTTC

clone size: NA
D gene: TRBD1
V gene: TRBV7-9
J gene: TRBJ2-5
CDR3 protein: CASSPRGREEETQYF
CDR3 DNA: TGTGCCAGCAGCCCGAGGGGGCGCGAAGAAGAGACCCAGTACTTC

clone size: NA
D gene: TRBD2
V gene: TRBV13
J gene: TRBJ2-7
CDR3 protein: CASSLGLAGPSYEQYF
CDR3 DNA: TGTGCCAGCAGCTTGGGACTAGCGGGACCGTCCTACGAGCAGTACTTC

clone size: NA
D gene: TRBD2
V gene: TRBV9
J gene: TRBJ2-3
CDR3 protein: CASSVGGSGADTQYF
CDR3 DNA: TGTGCCAGCAGCGTGGGCGGGAGTGGGGCAGATACGCAGTATTTT

clone size: NA
D gene: NA
V gene: TRBV5-1
J gene: TRBJ2-7
CDR3 protein: CASSLGGYEQYF
CDR3 DNA: TGCGCCAGCAGCTTAGGGGGATACGAGCAGTACTTC

clone size: NA
D gene: NA
V gene: TRBV15
J gene: TRBJ2-7
CDR3 protein: CATSRVGPGASYEQYF
CDR3 DNA: TGTGCCACCAGCAGAGTAGGGCCAGGGGCGTCCTACGAGCAGTACTTC

clone size: NA
D gene: NA
V gene: TRBV7-9
J gene: TRBJ2-1
CDR3 protein: CASSLLASEQFF
CDR3 DNA: TGTGCCAGCAGCTTACTAGCGTCCGAGCAGTTCTTC

clone size: NA
D gene: TRBD1
V gene: TRBV29-1
J gene: TRBJ1-3
CDR3 protein: CSVEGRGQIDSGNTIYF
CDR3 DNA: TGCAGCGTTGAGGGCAGGGGGCAAATTGACTCTGGAAACACCATATATTTT

clone size: NA
D gene: TRBD2
V gene: TRBV7-9
J gene: TRBJ2-7
CDR3 protein: CASSVGWTSGSFHEQYF
CDR3 DNA: TGTGCCAGCAGTGTCGGATGGACTAGCGGGAGTTTCCACGAGCAGTACTTC

clone size: few
D gene: NA
V gene: TRBV7-9
J gene: TRBJ2-6
CDR3 protein: CASSRARSGANVLTF
CDR3 DNA: TGTGCCAGCAGCCGCGCCAGGTCTGGGGCCAACGTCCTGACTTTC

clone size: NA
D gene: TRBD1
V gene: TRBV6-1
J gene: TRBJ2-7
CDR3 protein: CASRDGTGTYEQYF
CDR3 DNA: TGTGCCAGCAGAGACGGGACAGGGACCTACGAGCAGTACTTC

clone size: NA
D gene: NA
V gene: TRBV7-2
J gene: TRBJ2-1
CDR3 protein: CASRRDFYNEQFF
CDR3 DNA: TGTGCCAGCAGGAGGGATTTTTACAATGAGCAGTTCTTC

clone size: NA
D gene: NA
V gene: TRBV29-1
J gene: TRBJ1-2
CDR3 protein: CSARTRDYGYTF
CDR3 DNA: TGCAGCGCCCGGACAAGGGACTATGGCTACACCTTC

clone size: NA
D gene: NA
V gene: TRBV19
J gene: TRBJ2-2
CDR3 protein: CASSISGGELFF
CDR3 DNA: TGTGCCAGTAGTATTTCCGGGGGGGAGCTGTTTTTT

clone size: NA
D gene: NA
V gene: TRBV4-1
J gene: TRBJ2-7
CDR3 protein: CASSQGLADPHPLYEQYF
CDR3 DNA: TGCGCCAGCAGCCAAGGTCTTGCTGACCCCCACCCTTTGTACGAGCAGTACTTC

clone size: NA
D gene: NA
V gene: TRBV6-5
J gene: TRBJ1-1
CDR3 protein: CASSGGRLNTEAFF
CDR3 DNA: TGTGCCAGCAGTGGGGGCCGGTTGAACACTGAAGCTTTCTTT

clone size: few
D gene: NA
V gene: TRBV25-1
J gene: TRBJ2-2
CDR3 protein: CASSEPHGTNTGELFF
CDR3 DNA: TGTGCCAGCAGTGAACCTCATGGGACTAACACCGGGGAGCTGTTTTTT

clone size: NA
D gene: NA
V gene: TRBV20-1
J gene: TRBJ1-1
CDR3 protein: CSATRLEAFF
CDR3 DNA: TGCAGTGCTACAAGGTTGGAAGCTTTCTTT

clone size: NA
D gene: NA
V gene: TRBV9
J gene: TRBJ1-1
CDR3 protein: CASSVGSGNTEAFF
CDR3 DNA: TGTGCCAGCAGCGTAGGGAGCGGGAACACTGAAGCTTTCTTT

clone size: few
D gene: NA
V gene: TRBV5-6
J gene: TRBJ2-4
CDR3 protein: CASSYPGHWGNIQYF
CDR3 DNA: TGTGCCAGCAGCTACCCGGGACACTGGGGAAACATTCAGTACTTC

clone size: NA
D gene: NA
V gene: TRBV2
J gene: TRBJ2-5
CDR3 protein: CASSEAYGQPPETQYF
CDR3 DNA: TGTGCCAGCAGTGAAGCGTATGGGCAGCCACCGGAGACCCAGTACTTC

clone size: NA
D gene: NA
V gene: TRBV7-3
J gene: TRBJ2-3
CDR3 protein: CASSLYGTPTDTQYF
CDR3 DNA: TGTGCCAGCAGCTTGTACGGGACCCCAACGGATACGCAGTATTTT

clone size: NA
D gene: TRBD1
V gene: TRBV5-1
J gene: TRBJ1-1
CDR3 protein: CASSFRDRYTEAFF
CDR3 DNA: TGCGCCAGCAGCTTCCGGGACAGATACACTGAAGCTTTCTTT

clone size: NA
D gene: NA
V gene: TRBV29-1
J gene: TRBJ1-1
CDR3 protein: CSVGSELGSTEAFF
CDR3 DNA: TGCAGCGTGGGATCGGAATTGGGGAGCACTGAAGCTTTCTTT

clone size: NA
D gene: NA
V gene: TRBV18
J gene: TRBJ2-3
CDR3 protein: CASSLRTDTQYF
CDR3 DNA: TGTGCCAGCTCACTTCGCACAGATACGCAGTATTTT

clone size: NA
D gene: NA
V gene: TRBV6-5
J gene: TRBJ2-1
CDR3 protein: CASSPESALLDEQFF
CDR3 DNA: TGTGCCAGCAGCCCGGAGAGCGCCCTTTTGGATGAGCAGTTCTTC

clone size: NA
D gene: TRBD1
V gene: TRBV15
J gene: TRBJ2-7
CDR3 protein: CATSSKGTDEQYF
CDR3 DNA: TGTGCCACCAGCAGTAAAGGGACAGACGAGCAGTACTTC

clone size: NA
D gene: TRBD1
V gene: TRBV25-1
J gene: TRBJ2-5
CDR3 protein: CASSERDRGQETQYF
CDR3 DNA: TGTGCCAGCAGTGAAAGAGACAGGGGGCAAGAGACCCAGTACTTC

clone size: NA
D gene: TRBD1
V gene: TRBV9
J gene: TRBJ1-2
CDR3 protein: CASSNGQGYGYTF
CDR3 DNA: TGTGCCAGCAGCAACGGACAGGGGTATGGCTACACCTTC

clone size: NA
D gene: NA
V gene: TRBV25-1
J gene: TRBJ2-3
CDR3 protein: CASTTDTQYF
CDR3 DNA: TGTGCCAGCACCACAGATACGCAGTATTTT

clone size: few
D gene: TRBD2
V gene: TRBV29-1
J gene: TRBJ2-7
CDR3 protein: CSVLAGDSYEQYF
CDR3 DNA: TGCAGCGTGCTAGCGGGAGACTCCTACGAGCAGTACTTC

clone size: NA
D gene: NA
V gene: TRBV13
J gene: TRBJ2-2
CDR3 protein: CASRKGANTGELFF
CDR3 DNA: TGTGCCAGCAGGAAAGGGGCGAACACCGGGGAGCTGTTTTTT

clone size: few
D gene: TRBD1
V gene: TRBV29-1
J gene: TRBJ2-7
CDR3 protein: CSGTGAHEQYF
CDR3 DNA: TGCAGCGGGACAGGGGCCCACGAGCAGTACTTC

clone size: NA
D gene: NA
V gene: TRBV14
J gene: TRBJ2-7
CDR3 protein: CASSQAQAYEQYF
CDR3 DNA: TGTGCCAGCAGCCAAGCGCAGGCCTACGAGCAGTACTTC

clone size: NA
D gene: TRBD1
V gene: TRBV6-6
J gene: TRBJ1-2
CDR3 protein: CASSYGQAVNTF
CDR3 DNA: TGTGCCAGCAGTTACGGACAGGCCGTGAACACCTTC

clone size: NA
D gene: NA
V gene: TRBV29-1
J gene: TRBJ1-1
CDR3 protein: CSLSGNTEAFF
CDR3 DNA: TGCAGCCTATCTGGAAACACTGAAGCTTTCTTT

clone size: once
D gene: NA
V gene: TRBV4-2
J gene: TRBJ2-2
CDR3 protein: CASSQEGPGELFF
CDR3 DNA: TGTGCCAGCAGCCAAGAGGGGCCCGGGGAGCTGTTTTTT

clone size: once
D gene: NA
V gene: TRBV13
J gene: TRBJ2-1
CDR3 protein: CASSYPSDPAHHEQFF
CDR3 DNA: TGTGCCAGCAGCTACCCCTCTGACCCCGCGCATCATGAGCAGTTCTTC

clone size: NA
D gene: TRBD2
V gene: TRBV27
J gene: TRBJ2-1
CDR3 protein: CASSLSLPGGHEQFF
CDR3 DNA: TGTGCCAGCAGTTTATCGCTCCCGGGAGGGCATGAGCAGTTCTTC

clone size: NA
D gene: NA
V gene: TRBV2
J gene: TRBJ2-3
CDR3 protein: CASGEAVGQYF
CDR3 DNA: TGTGCCAGCGGGGAGGCAGTAGGGCAGTATTTT

clone size: NA
D gene: TRBD2
V gene: TRBV29-1
J gene: TRBJ2-3
CDR3 protein: CSVHLAGEGTDTQYF
CDR3 DNA: TGCAGCGTCCACCTAGCGGGAGAGGGCACAGATACGCAGTATTTT

clone size: NA
D gene: NA
V gene: TRBV27
J gene: TRBJ1-5
CDR3 protein: CASGPSNQPQHF
CDR3 DNA: TGTGCCAGCGGGCCCAGCAATCAGCCCCAGCATTTT

clone size: NA
D gene: TRBD1
V gene: TRBV4-1
J gene: TRBJ2-7
CDR3 protein: CASSSLPGQSSYEQYF
CDR3 DNA: TGCGCCAGCAGCTCCTTACCGGGACAGAGCTCCTACGAGCAGTACTTC

clone size: few
D gene: TRBD1
V gene: TRBV29-1
J gene: TRBJ1-2
CDR3 protein: CSAGGGQGYGYTF
CDR3 DNA: TGCAGCGCAGGCGGGGGACAGGGCTATGGCTACACCTTC

clone size: NA
D gene: TRBD2
V gene: TRBV14
J gene: TRBJ2-3
CDR3 protein: CASSSGIKYTQYF
CDR3 DNA: TGTGCCAGCAGCAGCGGGATCAAGTATACGCAGTATTTT